This TCR beta chain emerged from a study of control samples from healthy donors and cancer patients. Profiled with immunoSEQ multiplex PCR; TCRdb holds only in-frame clones, not every one. The table includes 80,000 or so clones, over 85% detected once. Germline V gene data show CDR1 as SGHAT and CDR2 as FQNNGV. CDR3 size: 15 residues. The V end lost 5 bases, the J end lost 5 bases, and 18 bases lay between the germline ends. This sequence was found in a man aged 50 to 60 in good health. The chain combines TRBV11-2 with TRBJ2-5; possibly TRBD2 for D (6 bases). Specimen: blood. CDR3 nucleotide sequence: TGTGCCAGCAGCCCACCCCTGGGGGGAAAGGAGACCCAGTACTTC. Translated: CASSPPLGGKETQYF.